This TCR beta chain was captured by sequencing in a study of PD-1 blockade in classical Hodgkin lymphoma (dated by TCRdb to about 2020). About the investigation overall: Nivolumab dosing was 3 mg/kg intravenously every 2 weeks, continuing until either disease progression or unacceptable toxicity. The study used TCR beta sequencing and CyTOF to define a peripheral blood immune signature of response to PD-1 blockade in classical Hodgkin lymphoma.

The Qiagen DNeasy kit was used to extract genomic DNA both from unsorted PBMCs and from the negatively selected CD4+ and CD8+ fractions. Amplification of TCR beta CDR3 regions was done by immunoSEQ multiplex PCR with primers that anneal to V and J segments. A synthetic immune receptor repertoire was used to minimize amplification bias, and any remaining bias was removed computationally after sequencing. The study's processing was this. Repertoire diversity was quantified as the Shannon entropy index using custom Python scripts. Unsorted, CD4+ and CD8+ repertoires were analyzed separately, except for combined analyses in which CD4+ and CD8+ sequences were merged in silico. Clonal expansion was defined as at least a 2-fold frequency increase after treatment relative to C1D1, with a pseudocount of 0.5 for undetected baseline clones. Singleton clones were defined as clones with 0 or 1 copy at C1D1, and non-singleton clones were defined as clones with 2 or more copies. By matching protein sequences in sorted samples from the same patient, clones expanded in unsorted samples were annotated as CD4+, CD8+ or unknown. Wilcoxon tests on paired samples were used to test diversity changes from C1D1 to C4D1. TCRdb took this table from immuneACCESS and kept in-frame rearrangements with V and J called. Such tables lack part of the clones; where checked against another copy, unresolved V genes explain under half of the gap, and the rest is unexplained. Clone size and V and J calls were adopted from that table, with D and trimming inferred from the DNA. The sample contains tens of thousands of clones, under 95% of them found a single time. Roughly 8% of the sample comes from the top ten.

Here is what the overall study found, with its caveats: Trial patients with a complete response had baseline diversity similar to that of newly diagnosed patients, while partial responders and progressors had significantly lower diversity. A significant rise by C4D1 was seen in CD4+ but not CD8+ TCR diversity (p=0.0027 vs p=0.16), with the rise being most apparent in complete responders (p=0.02). Patients starting nivolumab less than 1 year after ASCT had lower diversity and were excluded from later analyses to avoid confounding by immune reconstitution. Baseline TCR diversity was reported as lower in newly diagnosed patients than in healthy donors, and lower still in relapsed/refractory patients. Only a single clinical trial cohort was studied, and what caused the repertoire differences, possibly disease activity or prior therapy, remained undefined.

Relative to germline, V is 5 bases shorter and J is 5 bases shorter, with 21 bases between their ends. Counted from cysteine to phenylalanine, this CDR3 has 16 amino acids. Only CDR3 DNA is held: 48 bases, read in frame from base 1. CDR1 and CDR2 are read off the germline V gene as SGHTA and FQGTGA. The sample's time point label is to be understood as: cycle 1 day 1 (C1D1), immediately before nivolumab initiation. Every trial patient had relapsed following autologous stem cell transplantation, and prior brentuximab vedotin exposure was what differed among cohorts A, B and C. The trial cohort included 55 to 60 patients with relapsed/refractory classical Hodgkin lymphoma, and each patient had a best overall response of complete response, partial response or progressive disease. Single-agent nivolumab was administered to trial patients in the multi-cohort phase II CheckMate 205 trial. An independent review committee assessed best overall response by applying the 2007 International Working Group response criteria. Trial PBMCs were collected immediately before nivolumab initiation (C1D1) and during therapy at cycle 2 day 1 and cycle 4 day 1. Peripheral blood was collected in 8 mL Vacutainer Cell Preparation Tubes, from which PBMCs were isolated by centrifugation and then cryopreserved.

Worth noting for this clone: Its recognized antigen is unknown. One base away there is no much larger clone; base qualities are not given.

This clonotype originated in a human donor with classical Hodgkin lymphoma. Recombination linked TRBV7-3 to TRBJ1-2, with TRBD1 tentatively as D gene (6 bases match). Here the sequenced sample was peripheral blood mononuclear cells (PBMCs), taken at baseline. The CDR3 protein sequence reads: CASSPRGGGLSYGYTF. The DNA is TGTGCCAGCAGCCCCAGGGGCGGGGGGCTATCGTATGGCTACACCTTC. Joined to the reference TRBV7-3 and TRBJ1-2 proteins, this CDR3 gives the full variable domain: GAGVSQTPSNKVTEKGKYVELRCDPISGHTALYWYRQSLGQGPEFLIYFQGTGAADDSGLPNDRFFAVRPEGSVSTLKIQRTERGDSAVYLCASSPRGGGLSYGYTFGSGTRLTVV.